This T cell receptor (beta chain) was sequenced for a study of cytomegalovirus exposure and HLA in healthy donors. Regarding the study as a whole: In a later analysis, CMV-associated beta chains were mostly HLA-associated, it appeared.

About this clone itself: The target antigen is unknown.

A multiplex PCR was run with 60 Vbeta primers and 13 Jbeta primers. Data came from immunoSEQ multiplex PCR; TCRdb stores just in-frame clones and leaves some out. The data contain around 190,000 clones, approximately 70% of them singletons. The source of this sequence is a woman younger than 45 in good health and CMV-seropositive. Sequences were obtained from PBMCs.

The CDR3: CASSFSGVDTEAFF. The CDR3 DNA follows: TGTGCCAGCAGTTTTTCGGGGGTCGATACTGAAGCTTTCTTT. The J gene is TRBJ1-1, the V gene TRBV27; D may be TRBD1 (5 bases). The V and J ends lost 3 bases and 5 bases respectively, with 13 bases between them. In germline, CDR1 is MNHEY, CDR2 SMNVEV (reference sequence). The length of the CDR3 is 14 residues.